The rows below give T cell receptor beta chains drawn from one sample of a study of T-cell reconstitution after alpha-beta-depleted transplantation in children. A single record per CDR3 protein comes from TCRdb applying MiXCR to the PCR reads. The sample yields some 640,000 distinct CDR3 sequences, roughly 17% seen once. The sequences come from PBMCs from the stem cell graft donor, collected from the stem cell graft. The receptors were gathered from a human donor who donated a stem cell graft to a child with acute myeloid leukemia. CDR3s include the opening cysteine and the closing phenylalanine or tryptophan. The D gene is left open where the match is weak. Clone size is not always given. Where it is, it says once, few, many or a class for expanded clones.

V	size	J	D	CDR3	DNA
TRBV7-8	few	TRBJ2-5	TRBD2	CASTVEGGGPIQTQYF	TGTGCCAGCACCGTAGAGGGCGGGGGGCCAATCCAGACCCAGTACTTC
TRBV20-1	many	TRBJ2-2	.	CSARGENTGELFF	TGCAGTGCCCGGGGAGAGAACACCGGGGAGCTGTTTTTT
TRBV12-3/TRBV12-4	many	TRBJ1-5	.	CASSFGQSQPQHF	TGTGCCAGCAGTTTTGGACAGAGTCAGCCCCAGCATTTT
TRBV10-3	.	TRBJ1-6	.	CAISEMRGTYNSPLHF	TGTGCCATCAGTGAGATGAGGGGAACCTATAATTCACCCCTCCACTTT
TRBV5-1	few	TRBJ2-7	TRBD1	CASSRRDSHSYEQYF	TGCGCCAGCAGTCGTCGGGACAGCCACTCCTACGAGCAGTACTTC
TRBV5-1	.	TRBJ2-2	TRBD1	CASRSDTGDTGELFF	TGCGCCAGCAGGAGCGATACAGGGGATACCGGGGAGCTGTTTTTT
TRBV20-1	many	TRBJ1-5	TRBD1	CSARAGQGAAQPQHF	TGCAGTGCTAGAGCAGGACAGGGGGCGGCTCAGCCCCAGCATTTT
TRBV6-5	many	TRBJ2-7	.	CASSYAGSAYEQYF	TGTGCCAGCAGTTACGCCGGGTCCGCCTACGAGCAGTACTTC
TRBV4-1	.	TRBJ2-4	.	CASSQEFPRGWGKNIQYF	TGCGCCAGCAGCCAAGAGTTCCCCCGGGGTTGGGGCAAAAACATTCAGTACTTC
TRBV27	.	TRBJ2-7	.	CASSFVQGRDEQYF	TGTGCCAGCAGTTTCGTACAGGGCAGGGACGAGCAGTACTTC
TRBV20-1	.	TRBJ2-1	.	CFWGQAGGSYNEQFF	TGCTTCTGGGGACAGGCGGGGGGCTCCTACAATGAGCAGTTCTTC
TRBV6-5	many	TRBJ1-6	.	CASSYSSLSYNSPLHF	TGTGCCAGCAGTTACTCGTCCCTCTCCTATAATTCACCCCTCCACTTT
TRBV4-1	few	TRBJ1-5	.	CASSQDGNREVQPQHF	TGCGCCAGCAGCCAAGATGGGAACAGGGAGGTTCAGCCCCAGCATTTT
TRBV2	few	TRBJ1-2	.	CASSPTNGVNYGYTF	TGTGCCAGCAGTCCCACGAACGGCGTGAACTATGGCTACACCTTC
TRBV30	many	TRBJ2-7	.	CAWSRYAGGYEQYF	TGTGCCTGGAGTAGGTATGCAGGCGGCTACGAGCAGTACTTC
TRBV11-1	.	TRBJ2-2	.	CASSRTGPSSTGELFF	TGTGCCAGCAGCCGTACCGGGCCCTCGAGCACCGGGGAGCTGTTTTTT
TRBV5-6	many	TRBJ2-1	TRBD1	CASSNYGQGRSNEQFF	TGTGCCAGCAGCAACTATGGACAGGGGAGGTCTAATGAGCAGTTCTTC
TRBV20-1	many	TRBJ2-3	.	CSAVILARRSTDTQYF	TGCAGTGCCGTCATACTAGCTAGACGGAGCACAGATACGCAGTATTTT
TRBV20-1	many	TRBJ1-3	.	CSARVHSGNTIYF	TGCAGTGCTAGAGTTCACTCTGGAAACACCATATATTTT
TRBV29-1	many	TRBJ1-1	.	CSVELAGGTGAFF	TGCAGCGTTGAACTCGCGGGGGGTACGGGAGCTTTCTTT
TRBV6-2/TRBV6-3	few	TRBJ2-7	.	CASSFGLRRDGFYEQYF	TGTGCCAGCAGTTTCGGGCTACGCAGGGATGGTTTCTACGAGCAGTACTTC
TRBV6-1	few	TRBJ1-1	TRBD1	CASMAGGTEAFF	TGTGCCAGCATGGCAGGGGGCACTGAAGCTTTCTTT
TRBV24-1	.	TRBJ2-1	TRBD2	CATSEAGGLDEQFF	TGTGCCACCAGTGAAGCGGGGGGGCTTGATGAGCAGTTCTTC
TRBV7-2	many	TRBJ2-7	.	CASSRTEAYEQYF	TGTGCCAGCAGCCGAACTGAAGCCTACGAGCAGTACTTC
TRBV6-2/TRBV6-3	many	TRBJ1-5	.	CASSRDIQPQHF	TGTGCCAGCAGTAGGGACATCCAGCCCCAGCATTTT
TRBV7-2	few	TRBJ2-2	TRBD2	CASSLASGGANGELFF	TGTGCCAGCAGCTTAGCTAGCGGGGGGGCGAACGGGGAGCTGTTTTTT
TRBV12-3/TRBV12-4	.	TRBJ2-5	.	CASSDPPATQYF	TGTGCCAGCAGTGACCCCCCTGCGACCCAGTACTTC
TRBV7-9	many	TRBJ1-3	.	CASSSDGGDLATGNTIYF	TGTGCCAGCAGCTCCGACGGAGGGGATCTTGCTACTGGAAACACCATATATTTT
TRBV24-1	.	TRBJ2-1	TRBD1	CATSQRRDRENEQFF	TGTGCCACCAGCCAACGCCGGGACAGGGAGAATGAGCAGTTCTTC
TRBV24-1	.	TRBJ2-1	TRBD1	CATSDSQGAMNEQFF	TGTGCCACCAGTGATTCACAGGGGGCCATGAATGAGCAGTTCTTC
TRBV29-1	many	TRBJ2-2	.	CSGGNTGELFF	TGCAGCGGGGGTAACACCGGGGAGCTGTTTTTT
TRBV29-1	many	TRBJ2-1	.	CSVRTGDSYNEQFF	TGCAGCGTTCGGACCGGCGACTCCTACAATGAGCAGTTCTTC
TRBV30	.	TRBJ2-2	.	CAWSVLLGKAGELFF	TGTGCCTGGAGTGTACTGCTGGGGAAGGCCGGGGAGCTGTTTTTT